This T cell receptor (beta chain) derives from a study of blood T cells in healthy people across ages. This clonotype was seen only a few times. Through a sample-barcoded 5' primer and a J-beta primer mix, a second PCR was run for roughly 7 to 11 cycles. One entry per CDR3 protein results from TCRdb running MiXCR on the 5' RACE reads. Counted here are under 700,000 distinct CDR3 sequences, around 24% occurring once; the ten biggest clones make up less than 9%. No fewer than 6 million PBMCs went into each sample. With each sample, at least 6 micrograms of total RNA were extracted. The V end was cut by 4 bases, the J end by 2 bases, with 8 bases between. There are 14 residues in the CDR3. Per germline, CDR1 SEHNR and CDR2 FQNEAQ (reference sequence). These data were also filed under a second study, of T cells of mothers and their children. From that report: Mothers gave over 8 million TCR beta CDR3 reads each, and children around 2.9 million each.

Material: blood. The TCR originated in a boy between 5 and 17 years old in good health. V is TRBV7-9 and J is TRBJ2-2; weak D call: TRBD2 (5 bases). CDR3 amino acids: CASSSGVNTGELFF. As DNA, the CDR3 is TGTGCCAGCAGCTCCGGGGTCAACACCGGGGAGCTGTTTTTT.